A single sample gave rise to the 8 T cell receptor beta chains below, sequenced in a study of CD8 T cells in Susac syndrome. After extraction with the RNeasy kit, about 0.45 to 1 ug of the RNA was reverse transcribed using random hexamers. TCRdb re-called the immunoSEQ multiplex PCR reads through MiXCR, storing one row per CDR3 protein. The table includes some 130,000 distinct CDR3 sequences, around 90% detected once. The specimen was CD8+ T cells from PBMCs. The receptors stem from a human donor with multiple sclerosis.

The CDR3 DNA is TGCGCCAGCAGCCAATTGGGCGGAGGAGCGTCCAATCAGCCCCAGCATTTT. Translated, it gives CASSQLGGGASNQPQHF. The chain couples TRBV4-1 to TRBJ1-5, with D unresolved. V was clipped by 2 bases and J by 3 bases, with 17 bases between them. Germline CDR1 and CDR2: MGHRA and YSYEKL. CDR3 length equals 17 residues.

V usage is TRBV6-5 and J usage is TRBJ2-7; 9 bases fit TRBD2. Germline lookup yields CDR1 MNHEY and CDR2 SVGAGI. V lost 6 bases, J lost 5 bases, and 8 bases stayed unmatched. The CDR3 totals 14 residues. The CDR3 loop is CASSSGTSFHEQYF. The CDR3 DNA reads TGTGCCAGCAGCTCCGGGACTAGCTTCCACGAGCAGTACTTC.

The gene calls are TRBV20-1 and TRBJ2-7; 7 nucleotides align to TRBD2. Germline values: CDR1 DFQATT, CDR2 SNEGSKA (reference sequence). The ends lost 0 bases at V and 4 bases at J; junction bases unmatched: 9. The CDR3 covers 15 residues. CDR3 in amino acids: CSARERASGSYEQYF. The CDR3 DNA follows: TGCAGTGCTAGAGAGCGGGCTAGCGGATCTTACGAGCAGTACTTC.

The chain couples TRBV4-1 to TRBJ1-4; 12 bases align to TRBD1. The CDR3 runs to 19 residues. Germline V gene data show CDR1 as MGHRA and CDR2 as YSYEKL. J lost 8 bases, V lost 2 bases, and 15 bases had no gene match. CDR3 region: CASSQRDRGRGADSEKLFF. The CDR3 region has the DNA TGCGCCAGCAGCCAACGGGACAGGGGGCGCGGTGCCGATTCGGAAAAACTGTTTTTT.

CDR3 sequence (DNA): TGTGCCAGCACCTTAACAGGGGGCGCGTTGGTTAACTATGGCTACACCTTC. The encoded protein is CASTLTGGALVNYGYTF. The chain combines TRBV28 with TRBJ1-2, with 9 bases matching TRBD1. Trimming took 7 bases from V and 1 from J; bases not matched to a gene: 13. The CDR3 sequence is 17 residues long. Germline CDR1 MDHEN, CDR2 SYDVKM.

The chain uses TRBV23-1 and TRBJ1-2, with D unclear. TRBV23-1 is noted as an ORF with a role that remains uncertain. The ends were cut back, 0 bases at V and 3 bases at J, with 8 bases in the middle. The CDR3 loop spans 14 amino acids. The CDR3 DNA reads TGCGCCAGCAGTCAATCGGCGCAGCACTATGGCTACACCTTC. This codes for CASSQSAQHYGYTF.

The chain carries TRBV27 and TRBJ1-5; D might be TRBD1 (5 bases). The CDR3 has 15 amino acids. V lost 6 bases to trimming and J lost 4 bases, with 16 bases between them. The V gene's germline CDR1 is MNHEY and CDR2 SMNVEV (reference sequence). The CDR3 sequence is CASSIAGFGNQPQHF. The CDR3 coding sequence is TGTGCCAGCAGCATCGCAGGGTTCGGAAATCAGCCCCAGCATTTT.

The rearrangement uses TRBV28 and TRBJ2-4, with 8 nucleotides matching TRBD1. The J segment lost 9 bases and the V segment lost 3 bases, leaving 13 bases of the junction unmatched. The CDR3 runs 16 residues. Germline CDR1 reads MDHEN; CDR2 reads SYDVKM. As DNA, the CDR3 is TGTGCCAGCAGTTTGTATGCTGGACAGGGAGGAGGCATTCAGTACTTC. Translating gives CASSLYAGQGGGIQYF.